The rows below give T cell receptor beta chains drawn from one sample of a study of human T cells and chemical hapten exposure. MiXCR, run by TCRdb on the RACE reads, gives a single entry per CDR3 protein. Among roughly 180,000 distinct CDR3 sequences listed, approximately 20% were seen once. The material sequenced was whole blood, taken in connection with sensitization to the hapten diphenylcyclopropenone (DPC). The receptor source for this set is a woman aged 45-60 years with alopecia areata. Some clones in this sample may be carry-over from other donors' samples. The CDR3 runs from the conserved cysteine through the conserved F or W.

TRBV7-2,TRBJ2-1,CASSLTGRRNEQFF
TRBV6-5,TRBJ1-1,CASSYSGENTEAFF
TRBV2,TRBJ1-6,CASKRSRSPLHF
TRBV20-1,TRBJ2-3,CSAPRTLDTDTQYF
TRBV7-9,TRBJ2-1,CASSLVMSGSGQFF
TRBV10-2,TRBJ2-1,CASSGTSGSIYNEQFF
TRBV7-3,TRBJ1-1,CASSPNLGGQAFF
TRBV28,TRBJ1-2,CASGQRSYTF
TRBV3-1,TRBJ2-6,CASSPPVSGANVLTF
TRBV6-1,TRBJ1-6,CASSDGPSGSPLHF
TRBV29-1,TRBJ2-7,CSVGYGIYEQYF
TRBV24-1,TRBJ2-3,CATGRAGGGTQYF
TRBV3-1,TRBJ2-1,CASSQRTTRMNNEQFF
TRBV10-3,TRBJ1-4,CAIRAEGAANEKLFF
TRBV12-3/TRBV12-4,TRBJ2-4,CASSLGWGTGLLAKNIQYF